What follows are 25 T cell receptor beta chains derived from one specimen sequenced in a study of identifying expanded T cells in peripheral blood. The table came from immunoSEQ multiplex PCR; TCRdb's copy has only in-frame clones and leaves some out. The sample records 84,000 or so clones, about 90% being singletons. Sequenced sample: blood. The receptor source for this set is a person aged 18 to 75 in good health.

CDR3 amino acids: CASSLVTGTGKETQYF. The CDR3 DNA follows: TGTGCCAGCAGCTTAGTTACCGGGACAGGAAAAGAGACCCAGTACTTC. The chain carries TRBV7-2 and TRBJ2-5; 8 bases fit TRBD1. Trimming cost V 1 base and J 3 bases; bases outside gene matches: 7. The germline V gene has CDR1 SGHTA and CDR2 FQGNSA. The CDR3 totals 16 residues.

This clone was seen once. This chain joins TRBV21-1 and TRBJ2-7; the table's TRBD1 call for D was not verified on the DNA. TRBV21-1 is recorded as a pseudogene. The CDR3 has 19 amino acids. For the CDR3, the DNA is TGTGCCAGCAGCGGGCCGGCGGGACAGGGGGGCGTCGGTCTGTGCGAGCAGTACTTC. Translated: CASSGPAGQGGVGLCEQYF.

V is TRBV11-1 and J is TRBJ2-7; 10 bases map to TRBD2. V shed 5 bases, J shed 4 bases, and the junction held 11 bases outside the gene matches. Germline-derived CDR1 and CDR2 are SGHAT and FQDESV (reference sequence). This CDR3 region has 16 residues. Here the CDR3 reads CASSAARTSGFYEQYF. CDR3 nucleotide sequence: TGTGCCAGCAGCGCTGCTAGGACTAGCGGTTTTTACGAGCAGTACTTC.

The chain recombines TRBV5-1 with TRBJ2-5, with a weak D call TRBD1 (6 bases). Between the trimmed V and J ends, which lost 2 bases and 3 bases, there was a span of 11 bases. The CDR3 is 14 residues long. Germline V gives CDR1 SGHRS, CDR2 YFSETQ. The CDR3 reads CASSLGGQKETQYF. The CDR3 coding sequence is TGCGCCAGCAGCTTAGGGGGACAAAAAGAGACCCAGTACTTC.

The chain uses TRBV5-5 and TRBJ2-7; D possibly corresponds to TRBD2 (6 bases). CDR1 and CDR2 from the germline V gene are SGHKS and YYEKEE (reference sequence). The V end lost 3 bases, the J end lost 0 bases, and 16 bases lay between the germline ends. This CDR3 is 16 amino acids long. CDR3 residues: CASSSSTGTYSYEQYF. CDR3 bases: TGTGCCAGCAGCTCCTCTACGGGGACTTACTCCTACGAGCAGTACTTC. Complete variable domain (other parts from reference TRBV5-5 and TRBJ2-7): DAGVTQSPTHLIKTRGQQVTLRCSPISGHKSVSWYQQVLGQGPQFIFQYYEKEERGRGNFPDRFSARQFPNYSSELNVNALLLGDSALYLCASSSSTGTYSYEQYFGPGTRLTVT.

The chain combines TRBV2 with TRBJ1-4, with 7 positions matching TRBD1. The ends lost 6 bases at V and 1 base at J; junction bases unmatched: 2. The CDR3 is 14 amino acids. Germline V gene sequence: CDR1 SNHLY, CDR2 FYNNEI. The chain's CDR3 is CASSNRGTNEKLFF. The CDR3 DNA sequence: TGTGCCAGCAGCAACAGGGGAACTAATGAAAAACTGTTTTTT.

The chain couples TRBV7-6 to TRBJ2-1; D might be TRBD1 or TRBD2, each matching 6 bases. The germline V gene has CDR1 SGHVS and CDR2 FNYEAQ. CDR3 length: 16 residues. The V end was cut by 1 base, the J end by 1 base, with 11 bases between. The CDR3 DNA follows: TGTGCCAGCAGCTTAGTGGGGGGCTCTTCCTACAATGAGCAGTTCTTC. It specifies CASSLVGGSSYNEQFF.

The rearrangement joins TRBV5-1 to TRBJ1-1, with 7 bases matching TRBD1. CDR3 length: 14 residues. Germline trimming cut 4 bases from V and 3 bases from J; bases unmatched to any gene: 6. The germline V gene encodes CDR1 SGHRS and CDR2 YFSETQ. CDR3 sequence reads: CASSPGQAYTEAFF. The CDR3 nucleotides read TGCGCCAGCAGCCCAGGACAGGCGTACACTGAAGCTTTCTTT.

The chain combines TRBV4-1 with TRBJ1-1, with 9 bases lining up with TRBD1. The CDR3 consists of 17 residues. Trimming cost V 0 bases and J 5 bases; bases outside gene matches: 10. The V gene's germline CDR1 is MGHRA and CDR2 YSYEKL. The CDR3 sequence is CASSQDPSGTGRTEAFF. The CDR3 region has the DNA TGCGCCAGCAGCCAAGACCCCTCCGGGACAGGGCGTACTGAAGCTTTCTTT.

A few counts support this clone. The rearrangement uses TRBV9 and TRBJ1-3; no clear D gene. V dropped 0 bases and J dropped 0 bases, with 7 bases sitting between them. The length of the CDR3 is 15 residues. Germline V lookup: CDR1 SGDLS, CDR2 YYNGEE. The CDR3 coding sequence is TGTGCCAGCAGCGTAGCAGGATTCTCTGGAAACACCATATATTTT. It is translated as CASSVAGFSGNTIYF.

The V and J genes are TRBV6-1 and TRBJ1-2; D gene unclear. Germline loops: CDR1 MNHNS, CDR2 SASEGT. V was cut by 8 bases and J by 8 bases, with 15 bases left in between. The CDR3 consists of 12 residues. CDR3 DNA sequence: TGTGCCAGCTCGATAAGGACCGGGGGCTACACCTTC. Encoded protein: CASSIRTGGYTF.

In this sample, this clone turned up once. The J gene is TRBJ1-2, the V gene TRBV9; 7 bases align to TRBD1. CDR3 size: 16 residues. Germline V gene sequence: CDR1 SGDLS, CDR2 YYNGEE. With 0 bases clipped from V and 4 bases from J, the junction kept 9 bases outside the gene matches. Here the CDR3 reads CASSVGELGQFYGYTF. In DNA form, the CDR3 reads TGTGCCAGCAGCGTAGGAGAACTGGGACAGTTCTATGGCTACACCTTC.

Regarding this clone: The sample contains more than one DNA sequence encoding this CDR3. This chain joins TRBV6-5 and TRBJ1-5, with TRBD1 matching over 9 bases. The CDR3 loop spans 13 amino acids. Germline CDR1 reads MNHEY; CDR2 reads SVGAGI. The V and J ends lost 4 bases and 5 bases, in that order; junction bases with no gene match: 0. The CDR3 spells CASSWDRDQPQHF. DNA of the CDR3: TGTGCCAGCAGTTGGGACAGGGATCAGCCCCAGCATTTT.

The chain combines TRBV7-8 with TRBJ1-3; the D gene is possibly TRBD1 (5 bases). The CDR3 is made up of 17 amino acids. Germline CDR1 reads SGHVS; CDR2 reads FQNEAQ. V lost 4 bases, J lost 2 bases, and 18 bases lay in between. The CDR3 sequence is CASSYGTGLGTGNTIYF. As DNA, the CDR3 is TGTGCCAGCAGCTACGGGACCGGACTAGGGACTGGAAACACCATATATTTT.

Of note for this clone: Other DNA sequences within the sample encode an identical CDR3. The CDR3 DNA reads TGTGCCAGCAGGCAAGACTTCGATCGCGGGAATGAGCAGTTCTTC. This encodes CASRQDFDRGNEQFF. V usage is TRBV7-9 and J usage is TRBJ2-1; weak D call: TRBD2 (5 bases). Trimming left V 6 bases short and J 7 bases short, with 19 bases between. The CDR3 totals 15 residues. Germline V gives CDR1 SEHNR, CDR2 FQNEAQ (reference sequence).

This clone was seen just once. The chain recombines TRBV7-8 with TRBJ2-4, with a tentative D call TRBD1 (5 bases). V gave up 5 bases and J gave up 0 bases, with 14 bases separating them. The CDR3 is 16 amino acids. CDR1 SGHVS and CDR2 FQNEAQ come from the germline V gene. The CDR3 loop reads CASSTVTGLAKNIQYF. CDR3 sequence (DNA): TGTGCCAGCAGCACCGTTACAGGTCTAGCCAAAAACATTCAGTACTTC.

The J gene is TRBJ2-7, the V gene TRBV6-5, with D perhaps TRBD1 or TRBD2 (5 bases each). The CDR3 sequence is 16 residues long. With 0 bases removed from V and 2 bases from J, the gap between germline ends came to 14 bases. Germline-derived CDR1 and CDR2 are MNHEY and SVGAGI. CDR3 residues: CASSYSGPTVAYEQYF. CDR3 coding DNA: TGTGCCAGCAGTTACTCGGGACCTACAGTAGCCTACGAGCAGTACTTC.

The V call is TRBV7-6, the J call TRBJ2-2; D gene ambiguous. CDR3 length: 12 amino acids. V lost 4 bases and J 0 bases, leaving 0 bases between the germline ends. Germline CDR1 is SGHVS and CDR2 is FNYEAQ. The CDR3 DNA reads TGTGCCAGCAGCTCGAACACCGGGGAGCTGTTTTTT. This gives the protein CASSSNTGELFF.

The CDR3: CASSQTGTWEEKLFF. The CDR3 nucleotides read TGCGCCAGCAGCCAGACCGGGACCTGGGAAGAAAAACTGTTTTTT. This chain connects TRBV4-1 to TRBJ1-4; TRBD1 might be the D (5 bases). V gave up 3 bases and J gave up 8 bases, with 16 bases separating them. CDR1 and CDR2 (germline): MGHRA, YSYEKL. This CDR3 spans 15 amino acids.

The sample holds one count of this clone. The V and J genes are TRBV19 and TRBJ1-5; D is undetermined. The CDR3 extends over 14 amino acids. Germline V gives CDR1 LNHDA, CDR2 SQIVND (reference sequence). V lost 6 bases and J lost 4, with 13 bases in between. The CDR3 is CASSGRARNQPQHF. DNA of the CDR3: TGTGCCAGTAGCGGGCGGGCCAGAAATCAGCCCCAGCATTTT.

V and J are TRBV5-1 and TRBJ1-2; the match to TRBD1 covers 9 bases. Trimming at V came to 3 bases and at J to 4 bases, leaving 4 bases not matched to a gene. Germline lookup yields CDR1 SGHRS and CDR2 YFSETQ. This CDR3 spans 14 amino acids. The CDR3 spells CASSWGQGSYGYTF. The DNA of the CDR3 is TGCGCCAGCAGCTGGGGACAGGGTTCCTATGGCTACACCTTC.

The chain recombines TRBV18 with TRBJ2-2; D might be TRBD1 (6 bases). This CDR3 region has 16 residues. V was cut by 5 bases and J by 0 bases, with 13 bases left in between. Germline V CDR1 and CDR2: KGHSH, LQKENI. CDR3 DNA sequence: TGTGCCAGCTCAGTAGGGACACCACCGAACACCGGGGAGCTGTTTTTT. Translated: CASSVGTPPNTGELFF.

The J gene is TRBJ2-2, the V gene TRBV6-5; perhaps TRBD1 as D (5 bases). The CDR3 contains 14 residues. V lost 5 bases and J lost 4, with 11 bases in between. Germline loops: CDR1 MNHEY, CDR2 SVGAGI. The CDR3 nucleotides read TGTGCCAGCAGTACCAGGACATTCACCGGGGAGCTGTTTTTT. This gives the protein CASSTRTFTGELFF.

The V and J genes are TRBV7-9 and TRBJ1-2; D is unresolved. The CDR3 contains 12 residues. Germline-derived CDR1 and CDR2 are SEHNR and FQNEAQ (reference sequence). Trimming removed 4 bases from V and 8 bases from J, with 11 bases in between. CDR3 in DNA: TGTGCCAGCAGCTCCCGCGCGGGGGGCTACACCTTC. Protein product: CASSSRAGGYTF.

The V and J genes are TRBV4-2 and TRBJ1-5, with 7 nucleotides matching TRBD1. Germline V gene lookup returns CDR1 LGHNA and CDR2 YNFKEQ. CDR3 length equals 15 residues. V lost 1 base, J lost 5 bases, and 5 bases stayed unmatched. The DNA of the CDR3 is TGTGCCAGCAGCCAAGGTCCCCAGGGGGATCAGCCCCAGCATTTT. Translating it yields CASSQGPQGDQPQHF.